This entry lists 27 T cell receptor beta chains sequenced from one sample in a study of blood T cell repertoires in COVID-19. The data were produced by immunoSEQ multiplex PCR, yet TCRdb's version contains in-frame clones alone and is incomplete. The sample includes around 350,000 clones, about 87% seen only once; the top ten take less than 3.5%. The sequenced sample was peripheral blood. These receptors were obtained from a human donor in a cohort sampled during active COVID-19.

The chain has TRBV19 and TRBJ2-3, with D maybe TRBD1 (6 bases). CDR3 length: 13 amino acids. V was clipped by 3 bases and J by 4 bases, with 8 bases between them. Germline CDR1 reads LNHDA; CDR2 reads SQIVND (reference sequence). CDR3 loop: CASSIPGADTQYF. CDR3 bases: TGTGCCAGTAGTATCCCAGGGGCAGATACGCAGTATTTT.

This clone was detected only a few times. This sequence joins TRBV30 and TRBJ1-4; D remains ambiguous. This CDR3 has 14 amino acids. The V end was cut by 4 bases, the J end by 3 bases, with 12 bases between. Germline V CDR1 and CDR2: GTSNPN, SVGIG (reference sequence). CDR3 nucleotides: TGTGCCTGGACGCGAAAGCTACCTAATGAAAAACTGTTTTTT. This gives the protein CAWTRKLPNEKLFF.

The chain carries TRBV7-2 and TRBJ1-6, with D possibly matching TRBD1 (6 bases). The V gene lost 1 base and the J gene lost 9 bases, with 13 bases spanning the gap. From germline, CDR1 is SGHTA and CDR2 FQGNSA. The CDR3 extends over 15 amino acids. The CDR3 sequence: CASSLVGGTSSPLHF. The CDR3 DNA reads as TGTGCCAGCAGCTTAGTTGGGGGCACCAGTTCACCCCTCCACTTT. Drawing the rest from reference TRBV7-2 and TRBJ1-6, the complete variable domain is GAGVSQSPSNKVTEKGKDVELRCDPISGHTALYWYRQSLGQGLEFLIYFQGNSAPDKSGLPSDRFSAERTGGSVSTLTIQRTQQEDSAVYLCASSLVGGTSSPLHFGNGTRLTVT.

J is TRBJ2-1 and V is TRBV9; D may be TRBD2 (5 bases). This CDR3 spans 13 amino acids. Germline V gene data show CDR1 as SGDLS and CDR2 as YYNGEE. Trimming stripped 4 bases from V and 5 bases from J, with 10 bases between. CDR3 DNA: TGTGCCAGCAGCTACGGGGTAGACAATGAGCAGTTCTTC. Protein sequence: CASSYGVDNEQFF.

This clone showed up just a few times. The rearrangement joins TRBV7-8 to TRBJ2-3, with D uncertain. This CDR3 has 15 residues. Germline CDR1 is SGHVS and CDR2 is FQNEAQ. V lost 6 bases to trimming and J lost 2 bases, with 15 bases between them. Here the CDR3 reads CASRVDDMDTDTQYF. The CDR3 DNA follows: TGTGCCAGCAGAGTAGACGACATGGACACAGATACGCAGTATTTT.

This CDR3 reads CASSGGRARYGYTF. The CDR3 DNA follows: TGTGCCAGCAGTGGAGGCAGGGCAAGATATGGCTACACCTTC. The rearrangement links TRBV2 to TRBJ1-2; TRBD1 might be the D (5 bases). The CDR3 is 14 residues long. Deletions cut 4 bases from V and 5 bases from J, with 14 bases between. Germline-derived CDR1 and CDR2 are SNHLY and FYNNEI.

This clone was seen only once. The chain employs TRBV10-2 and TRBJ2-5; 7 positions match TRBD2. The CDR3 spans 13 residues. Germline V gene lookup returns CDR1 WSHSY and CDR2 SAAADI. V was clipped by 7 bases and J by 4 bases; unmatched bases: 6. CDR3 DNA: TGCGCCAGCACTGGAGGGAGGGGAGAGACCCAGTACTTC. It yields the protein CASTGGRGETQYF.

The gene calls are TRBV2 and TRBJ2-1; D is perhaps TRBD2 (5 bases). The CDR3 extends over 15 amino acids. The V gene lost 4 bases and the J gene lost 0 bases, with 10 bases spanning the gap. Germline lookup yields CDR1 SNHLY and CDR2 FYNNEI. This CDR3 is CASSVRGSSYNEQFF. Here the CDR3 DNA reads TGTGCCAGCAGTGTAAGAGGGAGCTCCTACAATGAGCAGTTCTTC.

The chain links TRBV14 to TRBJ2-1; D perhaps matches TRBD2 (5 bases). CDR1 and CDR2 (germline): SGHDN, FVKESK. The CDR3 covers 15 residues. V was clipped by 4 bases and J by 6 bases, with 16 bases between them. The CDR3 coding sequence is TGTGCCAGCAGCCTTCGGGGATTTCCGGGCAATGAGCAGTTCTTC. It specifies CASSLRGFPGNEQFF.

V gene TRBV19 combines with J gene TRBJ1-1; 8 nucleotides match TRBD1. This CDR3 has 11 residues. The V segment lost 3 bases and the J segment 10 bases; nucleotides outside the gene matches: 1. Germline CDR1 and CDR2: LNHDA and SQIVND (reference sequence). The CDR3 sequence is CASSIGQGAFF. The CDR3 nucleotides are TGTGCCAGTAGTATTGGACAGGGAGCTTTCTTT.

This chain uses TRBV11-1 with TRBJ2-3; 10 bases are shared with TRBD2. Germline loops: CDR1 SGHAT, CDR2 FQDESV (reference sequence). The CDR3 has 16 residues. J lost 2 bases, V lost 2 bases, and 4 bases had no gene match. CDR3 nucleotides: TGTGCCAGCAGCTTAATGAGCGGGAGGGACACAGATACGCAGTATTTT. Encoded protein: CASSLMSGRDTDTQYF.

DNA for the CDR3: TGTGCCACCAGTGAGTTCGGACTAGCGGGGGCCCGAGATACGCAGTATTTT. This sequence encodes CATSEFGLAGARDTQYF. The V gene is TRBV24-1, the J gene TRBJ2-3; 13 nucleotides agree with TRBD2. V shed 4 bases, J shed 5 bases, and the junction held 8 bases outside the gene matches. This CDR3 has 17 residues. Germline-derived CDR1 and CDR2 are KGHDR and SFDVKD.

The chain joins TRBV29-1 to TRBJ1-3; 7 bases match TRBD1. This CDR3 comprises 13 residues. From germline, CDR1 is SQVTM and CDR2 ANQGSEA. With 6 bases clipped from V and 3 bases from J, the junction kept 5 bases outside the gene matches. The CDR3 region is CSVTDRDGNTIYF. The DNA for the CDR3 is TGCAGCGTGACTGACAGGGATGGAAACACCATATATTTT.

The V gene is TRBV6-6, the J gene TRBJ2-3; no firm D call. The CDR3 covers 18 residues. V lost 5 bases, J lost 0 bases, and 21 bases lay in between. Germline CDR1 is MNHNY and CDR2 is SVGAGI (reference sequence). CDR3 coding DNA: TGTGCCAGCAGTCTTAATTGGTTCGGTCGATCTAGCACAGATACGCAGTATTTT. This codes for CASSLNWFGRSSTDTQYF.

The CDR3 reads CAWSEGQGYGYTF. CDR3 coding DNA: TGTGCCTGGAGTGAGGGACAGGGATATGGCTACACCTTC. The J gene is TRBJ1-2, the V gene TRBV30; 9 bases agree with TRBD1. J gave up 5 bases and V 1 base, and 2 bases lay outside the gene matches. The germline CDR1 and CDR2 sequences are GTSNPN and SVGIG (reference sequence). The CDR3 sequence is 13 residues long.

A note on this clone: Its ends do not fully match the called genes, so a read error is possible. The V call is TRBV7-9, the J call TRBJ1-2; perhaps TRBD1 as D (6 bases). Germline CDR1 is SEHNR and CDR2 is FQNEAQ (reference sequence). This CDR3 is built from 15 residues. CDR3 loop: CTSSVTGSFVGGYTF. CDR3 bases: TGTACCAGCAGCGTGACAGGCTCTTTTGTCGGTGGCTACACCTTC.

V usage is TRBV29-1 and J usage is TRBJ1-3; 9 nucleotides agree with TRBD1. V trimming: 6 bases; J trimming: 4 bases; junction bases outside the gene matches: 4. CDR1 and CDR2 (germline): SQVTM, ANQGSEA. The CDR3 runs to 13 residues. The chain's CDR3 is CSVQGAGGNTIYF. The CDR3 region has the DNA TGCAGCGTACAGGGGGCGGGCGGAAACACCATATATTTT.

The chain carries TRBV5-1 and TRBJ2-1; 8 nucleotides line up with TRBD2. V was pared by 4 bases and J by 6 bases, with 12 bases of the junction left unmatched. The CDR3 covers 16 residues. Germline V lookup: CDR1 SGHRS, CDR2 YFSETQ. The CDR3 protein is CASSPRQAGVGNEQFF. The CDR3 DNA reads as TGCGCCAGCAGCCCCCGTCAAGCGGGAGTAGGCAATGAGCAGTTCTTC.

The chain couples TRBV27 to TRBJ1-2, with 7 bases aligning to TRBD1. CDR1 and CDR2 from the germline V gene are MNHEY and SMNVEV (reference sequence). This CDR3 region has 13 residues. The V gene end was trimmed by 6 bases and the J gene end by 6 bases; junction bases not matched to a gene: 7. The CDR3 protein is CASRRTGDDGYTF. Here the CDR3 DNA reads TGTGCCAGCAGAAGGACAGGAGATGATGGCTACACCTTC.

V and J are TRBV18 and TRBJ2-3; 14 positions agree with TRBD2. With V trimmed by 5 bases and J by 2 bases, 3 bases remained unmatched. Germline CDR1 reads KGHSH; CDR2 reads LQKENI. The CDR3 loop spans 16 amino acids. The CDR3 nucleotides read TGTGCCAGCTCAGTGACTAGCGGGGGGGCCACAGATACGCAGTATTTT. Its translation: CASSVTSGGATDTQYF.

The chain recombines TRBV7-2 with TRBJ1-1; TRBD1 is a possible D gene (5 bases). V was pared by 1 base and J by 1 base, with 10 bases between. The CDR3 length is 15 residues. Germline values: CDR1 SGHTA, CDR2 FQGNSA. CDR3 sequence: CASSLGVRANTEAFF. The CDR3 DNA sequence: TGTGCCAGCAGCTTAGGTGTCAGGGCGAACACTGAAGCTTTCTTT. The full variable domain, rest sourced from reference TRBV7-2 and TRBJ1-1, is GAGVSQSPSNKVTEKGKDVELRCDPISGHTALYWYRQSLGQGLEFLIYFQGNSAPDKSGLPSDRFSAERTGGSVSTLTIQRTQQEDSAVYLCASSLGVRANTEAFFGQGTRLTVV.

The chain couples TRBV18 to TRBJ2-2; D may be TRBD2 (5 bases). V was shortened by 4 bases and J by 0 bases, with 15 bases between the two germline ends. CDR3 length equals 17 residues. Germline V gives CDR1 KGHSH, CDR2 LQKENI. In nucleotides, the CDR3 is TGTGCCAGCTCACAAAGCGGAGTTTTCGCGAACACCGGGGAGCTGTTTTTT. Translation: CASSQSGVFANTGELFF. The whole variable domain, filled in from reference TRBV18 and TRBJ2-2, reads NAGVMQNPRHLVRRRGQEARLRCSPMKGHSHVYWYRQLPEEGLKFMVYLQKENIIDESGMPKERFSAEFPKEGPSILRIQQVVRGDSAAYFCASSQSGVFANTGELFFGEGSRLTVL.

This sequence joins TRBV30 and TRBJ2-3; D possibly corresponds to TRBD2 (6 bases). In germline, CDR1 is GTSNPN, CDR2 SVGIG (reference sequence). With 1 base removed from V and 2 bases from J, the gap between germline ends came to 10 bases. This CDR3 has 14 residues. The CDR3 sequence: CAWSAGDFTDTQYF. Here the CDR3 DNA reads TGTGCCTGGAGTGCCGGGGACTTCACAGATACGCAGTATTTT.

The chain links TRBV7-3 to TRBJ2-1, with 12 bases identical to TRBD2. V trimming: 2 bases; J trimming: 5 bases; junction bases outside the gene matches: 13. The CDR3 runs to 19 residues. The germline V gene encodes CDR1 SGHTA and CDR2 FQGTGA. In DNA form, the CDR3 reads TGTGCCAGCAGCTTATACGCTAGCGGGGGGGCAAAGACCGACAATGAGCAGTTCTTC. It specifies CASSLYASGGAKTDNEQFF. Combining the CDR3 with reference TRBV7-3 and TRBJ2-1 gives the whole variable domain GAGVSQTPSNKVTEKGKYVELRCDPISGHTALYWYRQSLGQGPEFLIYFQGTGAADDSGLPNDRFFAVRPEGSVSTLKIQRTERGDSAVYLCASSLYASGGAKTDNEQFFGPGTRLTVL.

The V call is TRBV5-1, the J call TRBJ2-7, with 7 bases lining up with TRBD1. The V segment lost 1 base and the J segment 9 bases; nucleotides outside the gene matches: 7. Germline CDR1 is SGHRS and CDR2 is YFSETQ. The CDR3 contains 13 residues. In DNA form, the CDR3 reads TGCGCCAGCAGCTTGAACGACAGGGCCAGGCAGTACTTC. Translated: CASSLNDRARQYF.

This clone was detected once. The chain links TRBV2 to TRBJ2-1; 10 bases agree with TRBD2. After removal of 6 bases from V and 3 bases from J, the junction contained 2 bases not matched to a gene. The length of the CDR3 is 14 residues. From germline, CDR1 is SNHLY and CDR2 FYNNEI. The CDR3 coding sequence is TGTGCCAGCAGACTAGCGGGGAACTACAATGAGCAGTTCTTC. This encodes CASRLAGNYNEQFF.

The chain combines TRBV7-9 with TRBJ1-6, with unresolved D. The CDR3 is 14 residues long. Deletions cut 2 bases from V and 9 bases from J, with 11 bases between. Germline V gene lookup returns CDR1 SEHNR and CDR2 FQNEAQ (reference sequence). Written as DNA, the CDR3 is TGTGCCAGCAGCTTAAGTTCAGATTTTTCACCCCTCCACTTT. Protein sequence: CASSLSSDFSPLHF.